The entry below gives a single T cell receptor (beta chain) sequence along with its context. The sample originates from a study of control samples from healthy donors and cancer patients. The CDR3 runs to 15 residues. CDR1 is SGHRS, CDR2 YFSETQ, per germline. V gave up 2 bases and J gave up 5 bases; unmatched junction bases: 7. Assay: immunoSEQ multiplex PCR; the TCRdb copy retains only in-frame clones and omits some. Seen here are fewer than 200,000 clones, about 90% observed once, and the top ten hold 1.3% to 1.5%. The TCR comes from a woman aged 50 to 65 in good health. The V call is TRBV5-1, the J call TRBJ1-1; 9 bases map to TRBD1. The source material was blood. The CDR3 nucleotides are TGCGCCAGCAGCTTACAAACCGGGACAGGGACTGAAGCTTTCTTT. Translation gives CASSLQTGTGTEAFF.